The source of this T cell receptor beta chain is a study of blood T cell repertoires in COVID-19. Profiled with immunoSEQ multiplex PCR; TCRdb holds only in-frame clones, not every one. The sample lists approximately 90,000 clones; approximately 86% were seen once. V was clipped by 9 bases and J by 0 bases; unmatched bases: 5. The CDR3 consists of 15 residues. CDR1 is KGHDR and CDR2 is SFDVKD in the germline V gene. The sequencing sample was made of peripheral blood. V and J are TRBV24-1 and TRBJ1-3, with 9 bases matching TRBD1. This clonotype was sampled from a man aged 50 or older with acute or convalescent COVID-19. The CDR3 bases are TGTGCCACCGGGGGACAGGGACGCTCTGGAAACACCATATATTTT. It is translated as CATGGQGRSGNTIYF.